The T cell receptor (beta chain) under discussion was sequenced for a study of OX40 agonist ivuxolimab in advanced cancers. For the wider study: Ivuxolimab was a fully human IgG2 agonistic monoclonal antibody targeting the costimulatory receptor OX40 (CD134). Intravenous ivuxolimab was administered to patients every 2 weeks at six dose levels: 0.01, 0.1, 0.3, 1.5, 3 and 10 mg/kg. Partial responses occurred in three dose-escalation patients: two with cutaneous melanoma and one with hepatocellular carcinoma. In the dose-escalation cohort, 82.7% of patients were male, and the mean age was approximately 55 years, with a range of roughly 20 to 80. The purpose of peripheral TCRbeta sequencing was to test whether ivuxolimab changed TCR sequence diversity and led to clonal T-cell expansion. Patients were allowed to have had prior anti-PD-1, anti-PD-L1 or anti-CTLA-4 therapy, and approximately 37% of the dose-escalation patients had been treated with checkpoint inhibitors. Of the roughly 52 dose-escalation patients, hepatocellular carcinoma was present in approximately 20, melanoma in roughly 15, renal cell carcinoma in 9 and head and neck cancer in 9. The paper reports the monotherapy dose-escalation portion (N of about 47 patients) of the phase I ivuxolimab trial. General study outcomes and caveats: At doses of 0.1 to 3.0 mg/kg, clonal expansion of both CD4+ and CD8+ blood T cells was observed from baseline to week 6. In the 0.1-3.0 mg/kg groups, partial responders had among the lowest normalized peripheral clonal expansion, particularly in CD8+ T cells. After ivuxolimab, expanded clones were on average more numerous among CD8+ T cells than among CD4+ T cells. Antigen specificity was not determined for the clonally expanded peripheral T cells. Low levels of normalized T-cell clonal expansion were also seen in some patients who did not respond.

Genomic DNA was isolated from the sorted cells so that the TCRbeta CDR3 region could be sequenced. TCRbeta CDR3 regions were sequenced using the immunoSEQ Assay. What TCRdb holds here is the immuneACCESS table cut down to in-frame rearrangements. Part of the clones is not present; checked against another copy, under half of the missing clones reflect an unresolved V gene, and the others are unexplained. The sample contains 25,000 to 35,000 clones, about 80% of them found a single time. The biggest ten clones account for around 21% of the sample. As regards this clone: Its cognate antigen has yet to be identified. No base quality information exists; no much larger clone differs at one position.

Patients with a history of autoimmune disease or receiving systemic immunosuppression were excluded from the trial. Peripheral blood for TCR sequencing was drawn from every dose cohort at baseline, at cycle 4 day 1 and at cycle 7 day 1. The samples were taken from a phase I, first-in-human, multicenter, open-label dose-escalation trial of ivuxolimab. Adults with locally advanced or metastatic melanoma, renal cell carcinoma, hepatocellular carcinoma or head and neck squamous cell carcinoma were enrolled in the trial. CD4+ and CD8+ T cells were sorted separately from peripheral blood before TCR sequencing. At the junction V is shortened by 0 bases and J by 0 bases, with 7 bases in between. The CDR3 runs 15 amino acids, cysteine and phenylalanine included. Only CDR3 DNA is held: 45 bases, read in frame from base 1. The germline V gene encodes CDR1 SGDLS and CDR2 YYNGEE.

Sequences were derived from CD4+ or CD8+ T cells sorted from blood, sampled in a trial of the OX40 agonist ivuxolimab. The receptor comes from an adult with an advanced solid tumor such as melanoma, head and neck, liver or kidney cancer. Rearrangement joined TRBV9 to TRBJ2-1, with the D gene uncertain. The CDR3 sequence is CASSVAAGSYNEQFF. The bases read TGTGCCAGCAGCGTAGCGGCTGGCTCCTACAATGAGCAGTTCTTC.